Presented here are 23 T cell receptor beta chains from one specimen sequenced in a study of blood T cell repertoires in COVID-19. Sequenced by immunoSEQ multiplex PCR; TCRdb stores in-frame clones only, minus some. The sample yields about 80,000 clones, 60% to 80% seen once. Sequenced: peripheral blood. These receptors all come from a man in his 70s with active or convalescent COVID-19.

V and J are TRBV24-1 and TRBJ2-7, with 10 positions matching TRBD1. Trimming took 6 bases from V and 2 from J; bases not matched to a gene: 9. This CDR3 has 16 residues. The germline CDR1 and CDR2 sequences are KGHDR and SFDVKD. CDR3 in DNA: TGTGCCACCAGTTTCCCAATAGGGACAGGGGCCTACGAGCAGTACTTC. Protein product: CATSFPIGTGAYEQYF.

The chain carries TRBV7-9 and TRBJ2-7, with 8 bases identical to TRBD1. The CDR3 runs 11 residues. Germline CDR1 reads SEHNR; CDR2 reads FQNEAQ (reference sequence). J lost 3 bases, V lost 10 bases, and 2 bases had no gene match. The CDR3 DNA reads as TGTGCCACAGGGACAGGCTACGAGCAGTACTTC. Translated, it gives CATGTGYEQYF.

The gene calls are TRBV12-3 or TRBV12-4 and TRBJ1-6; D is uncertain. The CDR3 spans 13 residues. V was cut by 3 bases and J by 9 bases, with 9 bases left in between. CDR3 amino acids: CASSFGSGSPLHF. CDR3 DNA: TGTGCCAGCAGTTTTGGTTCCGGTTCACCCCTCCACTTT.

The chain is built from TRBV10-3 and TRBJ2-7; 8 nucleotides match TRBD1. The germline V gene has CDR1 ENHRY and CDR2 SYGVKD. This CDR3 is built from 13 residues. With 11 bases clipped from V and 4 bases from J, the junction kept 10 bases outside the gene matches. CDR3 nucleotide sequence: TGTGCCGTACTCCGGACAGGGAGTTACGAGCAGTACTTC. It translates to CAVLRTGSYEQYF.

This clone has only one observation. This sequence joins TRBV2 and TRBJ2-5; 7 positions agree with TRBD2. With 5 bases clipped from V and 2 bases from J, the junction kept 8 bases outside the gene matches. The CDR3 totals 15 residues. Germline CDR1 reads SNHLY; CDR2 reads FYNNEI. Written as DNA, the CDR3 is TGTGCCAGCAGTCCCCTTGGACTAGATCAAGAGACCCAGTACTTC. It encodes CASSPLGLDQETQYF.

This rearrangement joins TRBV27 to TRBJ2-3; D uncertain. The CDR3 sequence is 14 residues long. The ends were cut back, 5 bases at V and 6 bases at J, with 15 bases in the middle. CDR1 and CDR2 (germline): MNHEY, SMNVEV (reference sequence). DNA of the CDR3: TGTGCCAGCAGTAGTACAGCTCCGGCGGATACGCAGTATTTT. Amino acid sequence: CASSSTAPADTQYF.

The genes are TRBV5-6 and TRBJ1-4; maybe TRBD1 (6 bases). Trimming shortened V by 4 bases and J by 5 bases, and 18 bases separated the two germline ends. Per germline, CDR1 SGHDT and CDR2 YYEEEE. The CDR3 length is 16 residues. In DNA, the CDR3 is TGTGCCAGCAGCCGCGACAGGTCAGACAGAAATGAAAAACTGTTTTTT. Amino acid sequence: CASSRDRSDRNEKLFF.

This clone was recorded many times. The chain couples TRBV7-6 to TRBJ1-1, with 7 bases fitting TRBD1. This CDR3 is 14 amino acids long. With V trimmed by 3 bases and J by 7 bases, 8 bases remained unmatched. CDR1 is SGHVS, CDR2 FNYEAQ, per germline. The CDR3 nucleotides read TGTGCCAGCAGCTTGGAGGGGGCGTGGGATGAAGCTTTCTTT. Amino acids: CASSLEGAWDEAFF. The entire variable domain, with the rest obtained from reference TRBV7-6 and TRBJ1-1, is as follows: GAGVSQSPRYKVTKRGQDVALRCDPISGHVSLYWYRQALGQGPEFLTYFNYEAQQDKSGLPNDRFSAERPEGSISTLTIQRTEQRDSAMYRCASSLEGAWDEAFFGQGTRLTVV.

This clone was seen a few times. The chain uses TRBV5-6 and TRBJ2-1; the match to TRBD1 covers 9 bases. The length of the CDR3 is 18 residues. Germline trimming cut 3 bases from V and 0 bases from J; bases unmatched to any gene: 10. The germline V gene encodes CDR1 SGHDT and CDR2 YYEEEE. CDR3 DNA sequence: TGTGCCAGCAGCTCAACTCCGGGACAGGGAAGCTCCTACAATGAGCAGTTCTTC. Its protein is CASSSTPGQGSSYNEQFF.

This clone has a handful of counts. The genes are TRBV7-7 and TRBJ2-5, with a tentative D call TRBD2 (6 bases). Trimming stripped 2 bases from V and 2 bases from J, with 9 bases between. The CDR3 contains 14 residues. Germline V gene data show CDR1 as SSHAT and CDR2 as FNYEAQ (reference sequence). CDR3 amino acids: CASSLTSFQETQYF. CDR3 nucleotide sequence: TGTGCCAGCAGCTTAACTAGCTTTCAAGAGACCCAGTACTTC.

V usage is TRBV28 and J usage is TRBJ1-2; TRBD1 matches at 8 bases. The CDR3 is made up of 16 amino acids. The trim removed 5 bases at V and 7 bases at J, leaving 15 bases unmatched. Per the germline V gene, CDR1 is MDHEN and CDR2 is SYDVKM. The CDR3 sequence: CASSGGQGLWGVGYTF. In nucleotides, the CDR3 is TGTGCCAGCAGTGGAGGACAGGGCTTATGGGGGGTTGGCTACACCTTC.

A remark on this clone: An end of the junction does not agree with germline; a read error may underlie this. V usage is TRBV7-7 and J usage is TRBJ2-2; D unresolved. The CDR3 loop spans 14 amino acids. CDR1 is SSHAT, CDR2 FNYEAQ, per germline (reference sequence). CDR3 in amino acids: CASSFNRNTGELFF. Here the CDR3 DNA reads TGTGCTAGCAGCTTTAATAGAAACACCGGGGAGCTGTTTTTT. The full variable domain, rest sourced from reference TRBV7-7 and TRBJ2-2, is GAGVSQSPRYKVTKRGQDVTLRCDPISSHATLYWYQQALGQGPEFLTYFNYEAQPDKSGLPSDRFSAERPEGSISTLTIQRTEQRDSAMYRCASSFNRNTGELFFGEGSRLTVL.

The CDR3 reads CASSPGGSNEKLFF. As DNA, the CDR3 is TGTGCCAGCAGCCCAGGGGGATCAAATGAAAAACTGTTTTTT. The chain couples TRBV14 to TRBJ1-4; TRBD1 matches at 7 bases. V lost 4 bases and J lost 5; bases outside the gene matches: 4. The CDR3 contains 14 residues. In germline, CDR1 is SGHDN, CDR2 FVKESK.

This rearrangement joins TRBV12-1 to TRBJ2-3; the DNA was not compared with TRBD2, the D call given in the table. TRBV12-1 is labeled a pseudogene. The CDR3 loop spans 19 amino acids. The CDR3 sequence is CASSLPKFDLAGSTDTQYF. The CDR3, as DNA: TGTGCCAGCAGCTTACCCAAGTTTGACCTAGCGGGAAGCACAGATACGCAGTATTTT.

A single count supports this clone. The rearrangement uses TRBV28 and TRBJ2-7; D not resolved. In germline, CDR1 is MDHEN, CDR2 SYDVKM. V was pared by 4 bases and J by 3 bases, with 13 bases between. The CDR3 length is 14 residues. CDR3 sequence: CASSSPHAIYEQYF. The CDR3 DNA reads TGTGCCAGCAGTTCCCCCCACGCGATCTACGAGCAGTACTTC.

The chain carries TRBV11-2 and TRBJ1-5; no reliable D call. V lost 3 bases to trimming and J lost 6 bases, with 9 bases between them. The germline gives CDR1 SGHAT, CDR2 FQNNGV. This CDR3 has 13 residues. CDR3 amino acids: CASSFSVRQPQHF. In nucleotides, the CDR3 is TGTGCCAGCAGCTTTTCGGTACGTCAGCCCCAGCATTTT.

The V and J genes are TRBV6-4 and TRBJ2-3; TRBD2 aligns across 12 bases. Per germline, CDR1 MRHNA and CDR2 SNTAGT. Unmatched junction bases numbered 4, after V lost 6 bases and J lost 3 bases. The CDR3 is 15 residues long. For the CDR3, the DNA is TGTGCCAGCAGAGCACTAGCGGGGGGAACAGATACGCAGTATTTT. Translating it yields CASRALAGGTDTQYF.

J is TRBJ2-1 and V is TRBV10-1; D is perhaps TRBD2 (6 bases). Trimming stripped 2 bases from V and 6 bases from J, with 20 bases between. The CDR3 loop spans 17 amino acids. CDR1 and CDR2 (germline): WNHNN, SYGVQD (reference sequence). DNA of the CDR3: TGCGCCAGCAGTGAGGGTTTAGGGACTCCGGGCGGCAATGAGCAGTTCTTC. Its protein product is CASSEGLGTPGGNEQFF.

This chain connects TRBV7-6 to TRBJ2-7, with D perhaps TRBD2 (5 bases). Trimming took off 4 bases at V and 3 bases at J, with 10 bases between the two ends. CDR3 length: 13 residues. The germline gives CDR1 SGHVS, CDR2 FNYEAQ. CDR3 sequence (DNA): TGTGCCAGCAGCTGGGAGAACAGCTACGAGCAGTACTTC. It translates to CASSWENSYEQYF.

As DNA, the CDR3 is TGTGCCAGTAAGACTGGACAGGGGGCGGAAGAGCAGTACTTC. This codes for CASKTGQGAEEQYF. The rearrangement joins TRBV19 to TRBJ2-7; 11 bases line up with TRBD1. Germline trimming cut 7 bases from V and 7 bases from J; bases unmatched to any gene: 9. The length of the CDR3 is 14 residues. Per germline, CDR1 LNHDA and CDR2 SQIVND (reference sequence).

This clone was seen once. The J gene is TRBJ1-1, the V gene TRBV28; D is perhaps TRBD1 (6 bases). Germline V gene lookup returns CDR1 MDHEN and CDR2 SYDVKM. Between the trimmed V and J ends, which lost 6 bases and 0 bases, there was a span of 11 bases. CDR3 size: 14 residues. CDR3 sequence: CASRTGSMNTEAFF. Written as DNA, the CDR3 is TGTGCCAGCAGAACAGGGTCGATGAACACTGAAGCTTTCTTT.

This chain connects TRBV9 to TRBJ1-1; D is possibly TRBD1 (5 bases). The CDR3 covers 14 residues. V was cut by 1 base and J by 4 bases, with 11 bases left in between. The germline gives CDR1 SGDLS, CDR2 YYNGEE. DNA for the CDR3: TGTGCCAGCAGCGTAAGGGACTATACCACTGAAGCTTTCTTT. Protein sequence: CASSVRDYTTEAFF.

The rearrangement links TRBV19 to TRBJ2-2, with D possibly being TRBD1 (5 bases). Trimming stripped 5 bases from V and 5 bases from J, with 12 bases between. The germline V gene has CDR1 LNHDA and CDR2 SQIVND (reference sequence). This CDR3 is built from 14 residues. The CDR3 region is CASSSQGNTGELFF. The CDR3, as DNA: TGTGCCAGTAGTTCCCAGGGAAATACCGGGGAGCTGTTTTTT.